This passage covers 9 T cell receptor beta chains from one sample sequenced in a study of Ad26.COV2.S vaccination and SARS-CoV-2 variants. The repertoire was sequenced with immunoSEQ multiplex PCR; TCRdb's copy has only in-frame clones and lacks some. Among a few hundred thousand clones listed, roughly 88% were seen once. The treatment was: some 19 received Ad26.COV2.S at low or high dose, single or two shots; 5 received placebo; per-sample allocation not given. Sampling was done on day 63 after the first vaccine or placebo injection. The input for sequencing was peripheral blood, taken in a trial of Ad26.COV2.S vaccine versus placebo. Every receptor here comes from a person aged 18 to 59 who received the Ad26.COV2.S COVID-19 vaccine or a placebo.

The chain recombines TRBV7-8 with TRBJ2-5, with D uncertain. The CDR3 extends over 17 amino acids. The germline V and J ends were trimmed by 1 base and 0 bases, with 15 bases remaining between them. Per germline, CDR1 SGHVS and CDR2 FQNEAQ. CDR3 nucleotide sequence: TGTGCCAGCAGCTTAGAAAACGCCGACAATTACCAAGAGACCCAGTACTTC. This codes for CASSLENADNYQETQYF.

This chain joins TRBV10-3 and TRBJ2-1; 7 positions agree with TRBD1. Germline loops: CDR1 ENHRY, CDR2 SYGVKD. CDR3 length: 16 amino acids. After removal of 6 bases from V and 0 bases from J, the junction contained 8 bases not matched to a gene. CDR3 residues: CAIRSDRDSSYNEQFF. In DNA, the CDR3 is TGTGCCATCAGATCAGATAGGGACAGCTCCTACAATGAGCAGTTCTTC.

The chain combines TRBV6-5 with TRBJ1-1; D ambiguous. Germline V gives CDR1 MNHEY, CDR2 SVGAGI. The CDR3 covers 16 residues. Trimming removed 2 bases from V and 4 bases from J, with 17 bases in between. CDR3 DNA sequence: TGTGCCAGCAGTTACCGAGTTGAGGTGCGGGGCACTGAAGCTTTCTTT. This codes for CASSYRVEVRGTEAFF.

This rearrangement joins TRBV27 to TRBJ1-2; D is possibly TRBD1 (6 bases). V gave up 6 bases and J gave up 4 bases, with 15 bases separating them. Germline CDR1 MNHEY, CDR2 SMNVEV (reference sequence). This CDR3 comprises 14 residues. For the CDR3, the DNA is TGTGCCAGCAGCCCTACGCAGGGGCCCTATGGCTACACCTTC. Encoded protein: CASSPTQGPYGYTF.

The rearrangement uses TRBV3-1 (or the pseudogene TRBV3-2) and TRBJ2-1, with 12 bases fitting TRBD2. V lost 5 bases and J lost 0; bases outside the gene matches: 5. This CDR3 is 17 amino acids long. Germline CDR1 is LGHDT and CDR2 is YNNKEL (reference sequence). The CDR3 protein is CASSFRTSGASYNEQFF. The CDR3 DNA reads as TGTGCCAGCAGCTTCAGGACTAGCGGGGCCTCCTACAATGAGCAGTTCTTC.

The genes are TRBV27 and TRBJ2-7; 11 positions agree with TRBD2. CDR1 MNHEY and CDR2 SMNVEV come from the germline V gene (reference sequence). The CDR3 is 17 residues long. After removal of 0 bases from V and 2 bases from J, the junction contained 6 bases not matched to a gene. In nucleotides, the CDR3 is TGTGCCAGCAGTTTATCTAGGGGACTAGCGGTCCCCTACGAGCAGTACTTC. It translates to CASSLSRGLAVPYEQYF.

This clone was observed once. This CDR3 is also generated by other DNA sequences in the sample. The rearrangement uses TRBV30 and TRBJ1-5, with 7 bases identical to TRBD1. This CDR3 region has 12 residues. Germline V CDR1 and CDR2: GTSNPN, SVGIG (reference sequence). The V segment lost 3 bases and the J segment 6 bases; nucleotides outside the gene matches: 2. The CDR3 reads CAWRYRGQPQHF. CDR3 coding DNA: TGTGCCTGGAGATACAGGGGTCAGCCCCAGCATTTT.

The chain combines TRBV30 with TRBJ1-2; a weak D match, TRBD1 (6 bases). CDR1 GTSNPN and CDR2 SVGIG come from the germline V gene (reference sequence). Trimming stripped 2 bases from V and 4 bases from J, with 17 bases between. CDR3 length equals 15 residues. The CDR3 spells CAWSPGAGRVYGYTF. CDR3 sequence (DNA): TGTGCCTGGAGTCCAGGGGCAGGGCGGGTCTATGGCTACACCTTC.

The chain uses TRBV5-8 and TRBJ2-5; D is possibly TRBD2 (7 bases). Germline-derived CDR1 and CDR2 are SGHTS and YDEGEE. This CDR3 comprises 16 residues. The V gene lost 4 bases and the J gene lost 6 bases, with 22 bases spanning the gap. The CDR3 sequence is CASSLWEGGERKTQYF. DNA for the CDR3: TGTGCCAGCAGCCTCTGGGAAGGGGGGGAACGAAAGACCCAGTACTTC.